The rows below give T cell receptor beta chains drawn from one sample of a study of blood T cell repertoires in COVID-19. The assay was immunoSEQ multiplex PCR, and TCRdb's table has in-frame clones only and misses some. This table holds fewer than 130,000 clones, 75% to 90% found once. Sequences were obtained from peripheral blood. Source of these receptors: a woman older than 75 with acute or convalescent COVID-19. The CDR3 runs from the conserved cysteine through the conserved F or W. The D gene is left open where the match is weak. Clone size appears in some rows only: once, few, many, or a class for an expanded clone.

CDR3 DNA,CDR3 protein,J gene,CDR3 length,clone size,V gene,D gene
TGTGCCAGTAGTATTCCGGGACAGACAAATGAAAAACTGTTTTTT,CASSIPGQTNEKLFF,TRBJ1-4,15,.,TRBV19,TRBD1
TGTGCCAGCAGGGACAGCGAGGGCTCCTACGAGCAGTACTTC,CASRDSEGSYEQYF,TRBJ2-7,14,.,TRBV2,.
TGTGCCAGCAGTTTACGACAGGGCCAGCCCCAGCATTTT,CASSLRQGQPQHF,TRBJ1-5,13,.,TRBV12-3/TRBV12-4,TRBD1
TGCGCCAGCAGCGATAGACAGGGGGCGTTTGATGAAGCTTTCTTT,CASSDRQGAFDEAFF,TRBJ1-1,15,.,TRBV4-1,TRBD1
TGCGCCAGCAGTGGTCCCGGGTCCACTGAAGCTTTCTTT,CASSGPGSTEAFF,TRBJ1-1,13,.,TRBV10-1,.
TGTGCCAGCTCACCACCGGCGGGGGGGCCGGACAATGAGCAGTTCTTC,CASSPPAGGPDNEQFF,TRBJ2-1,16,.,TRBV18,TRBD2
TGCGCCAGCAGCTTGGGACAGGCAAACTCGGAGCAGTACTTC,CASSLGQANSEQYF,TRBJ2-7,14,.,TRBV5-1,.
TGTGCCAGCAGTTACACCGCAGTAGCCGAGCAGTACTTC,CASSYTAVAEQYF,TRBJ2-7,13,.,TRBV6-5,.
TGTGCCAGCAGCCAGGGACAGTTCACTGAAGCTTTCTTT,CASSQGQFTEAFF,TRBJ1-1,13,.,TRBV3-1/TRBV3-2,TRBD1
TGTGCCAGCAGCTTAGGGCAGGGGGCGCGTCCTGGTTACTACACCTTC,CASSLGQGARPGYYTF,TRBJ1-2,16,.,TRBV5-6,TRBD1
TGTGCCAGCAGTTGGACTCAAAGGGAGACCCAGTACTTC,CASSWTQRETQYF,TRBJ2-5,13,once,TRBV12-3/TRBV12-4,.
TGTGCCAGCAGCTTACGTACTCCTCGCGGGGGAAACACCATATATTTT,CASSLRTPRGGNTIYF,TRBJ1-3,16,.,TRBV7-8,.
TGCGCCAGCAGCTTACAGGGGTTTTTATCTGGAAACACCATATATTTT,CASSLQGFLSGNTIYF,TRBJ1-3,16,once,TRBV5-1,TRBD1
TGTGCCAGTTCAGGCTTTTGGCAAGAGACCCAGTACTTC,CASSGFWQETQYF,TRBJ2-5,13,.,TRBV19,.
TGTGCCAGCAAAGTGGGTAGCGGGAACTCCTACGAGCAGTACTTC,CASKVGSGNSYEQYF,TRBJ2-7,15,few,TRBV28,TRBD2
TGTGCCAGCAGCTTAGTAGTGGGCACTAATGAAAAACTGTTTTTT,CASSLVVGTNEKLFF,TRBJ1-4,15,.,TRBV7-6,.
TGTGCCTGGAGTTCGCGGACAGGGGCCAATTCACCCCTCCACTTT,CAWSSRTGANSPLHF,TRBJ1-6,15,.,TRBV30,TRBD1
TGTGCCTGCCTTCCTTCGGTTGGCTACACCTTC,CACLPSVGYTF,TRBJ1-2,11,.,TRBV30,.
TGTGCCAGCTCAACAACAGGGGGCGGAAACCATGGCTACACCTTC,CASSTTGGGNHGYTF,TRBJ1-2,15,.,TRBV18,TRBD1
TGTGCCAGCTCACCATCGGGGCCACCAAGCGGGGAGCAGTACTTC,CASSPSGPPSGEQYF,TRBJ2-7,15,.,TRBV18,.
TGTGCCAGCAGCGTAGGAGGGGGCGTCACCTACGAGCAGTACTTC,CASSVGGGVTYEQYF,TRBJ2-7,15,.,TRBV9,TRBD1
TGTGCCAGCAGCAACCGACAGGGTTTAGATGGCTACACCTTC,CASSNRQGLDGYTF,TRBJ1-2,14,.,TRBV5-4,TRBD1
TGTGCCAGCAGTTCCAGTTTCACAGGGGAAGGCTACACCTTC,CASSSSFTGEGYTF,TRBJ1-2,14,.,TRBV27,TRBD1
TGTGCCAGCAGACGGACAGGGGATAACTATGGCTACACCTTC,CASRRTGDNYGYTF,TRBJ1-2,14,.,TRBV6-6,TRBD1
TGTGCCAGCAGATGGACAGAGATCTACGAGCAGTACTTC,CASRWTEIYEQYF,TRBJ2-7,13,.,TRBV6-5,.
TGTGCCAGCAGCCGCCGGGGGGCAGCTGAAGCTTTCTTT,CASSRRGAAEAFF,TRBJ1-1,13,.,TRBV3-1/TRBV3-2,.
TGTGCCAGCAGCCTAGGCGAACGGTTCTATGGCTACACCTTC,CASSLGERFYGYTF,TRBJ1-2,14,.,TRBV7-2,.
TGCGCCAGCAGCTCCTTATTCACGACAGGGACTCACTATGGCTACACCTTC,CASSSLFTTGTHYGYTF,TRBJ1-2,17,.,TRBV5-1,TRBD1
TGTGCCAGTAGTACCCTGGGACTAGCTTCCTACAATGAGCAGTTCTTC,CASSTLGLASYNEQFF,TRBJ2-1,16,.,TRBV19,TRBD2
TGCGCCAGCAGCCCAGGGGGGACTAGCGGGAACCAAGAGACCCAGTACTTC,CASSPGGTSGNQETQYF,TRBJ2-5,17,.,TRBV4-3,TRBD2
TGCGCCAGCAGCTTGGGGCGTTCTCAGGGGGATGAGCAGTTCTTC,CASSLGRSQGDEQFF,TRBJ2-1,15,.,TRBV5-1,TRBD1
TGTGCCAGCACCGACTGGATGAACACTGAAGCTTTCTTT,CASTDWMNTEAFF,TRBJ1-1,13,.,TRBV28,.
TGTGCCAGCAGCCAAGAAGGACGGGGGAGCACAGATACGCAGTATTTT,CASSQEGRGSTDTQYF,TRBJ2-3,16,.,TRBV4-2,.
TGCGCCAGCAGCTACTCCGACAGGGGGAGCTCTGGGGCCAACGTCCTGACTTTC,CASSYSDRGSSGANVLTF,TRBJ2-6,18,.,TRBV5-1,TRBD1
TGTGCCAGCAGTTCGAAAGCGGGGGGGTCGCAAGAGACCCAGTACTTC,CASSSKAGGSQETQYF,TRBJ2-5,16,.,TRBV7-3,TRBD2
TGCAGCGCCCGTACCGGGACAGGGATATACGAGCAGTACTTC,CSARTGTGIYEQYF,TRBJ2-7,14,.,TRBV29-1,TRBD1
TGTGCCAGCAACTGGGGCTCACCCACAGATACGCAGTATTTT,CASNWGSPTDTQYF,TRBJ2-3,14,once,TRBV9,.
TGTGCCTGGAGGCCGCTAGCGGGGGCGGACGGGGAGCTGTTTTTT,CAWRPLAGADGELFF,TRBJ2-2,15,.,TRBV30,TRBD2
TGTGCCAGCAGCTTATCTGTCGGAGGGCCACCCCTCCACTTT,CASSLSVGGPPLHF,TRBJ1-6,14,.,TRBV11-2,.
TGTGCCAGCAGTTATAGGGACAGGACCGGGGAGCTGTTTTTT,CASSYRDRTGELFF,TRBJ2-2,14,.,TRBV6-5,TRBD1